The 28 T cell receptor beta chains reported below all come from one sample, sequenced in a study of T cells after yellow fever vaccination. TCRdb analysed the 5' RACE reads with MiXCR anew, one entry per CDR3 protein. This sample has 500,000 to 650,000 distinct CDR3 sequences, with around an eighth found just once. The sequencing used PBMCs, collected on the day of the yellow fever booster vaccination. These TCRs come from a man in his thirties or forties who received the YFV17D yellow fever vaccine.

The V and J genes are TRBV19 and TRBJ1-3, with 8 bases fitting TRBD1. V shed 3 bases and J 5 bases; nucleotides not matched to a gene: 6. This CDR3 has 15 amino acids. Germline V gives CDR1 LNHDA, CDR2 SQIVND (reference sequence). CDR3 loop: CASSIMTGERNTIYF. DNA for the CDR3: TGTGCCAGTAGTATTATGACAGGGGAAAGAAACACCATATATTTT.

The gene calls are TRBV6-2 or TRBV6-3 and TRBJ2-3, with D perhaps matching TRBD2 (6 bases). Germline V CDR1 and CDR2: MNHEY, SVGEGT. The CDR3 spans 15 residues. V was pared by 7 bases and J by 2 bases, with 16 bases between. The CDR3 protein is CASIRSGSVTDTQYF. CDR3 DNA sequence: TGTGCCAGCATAAGAAGCGGGTCGGTCACAGATACGCAGTATTTT.

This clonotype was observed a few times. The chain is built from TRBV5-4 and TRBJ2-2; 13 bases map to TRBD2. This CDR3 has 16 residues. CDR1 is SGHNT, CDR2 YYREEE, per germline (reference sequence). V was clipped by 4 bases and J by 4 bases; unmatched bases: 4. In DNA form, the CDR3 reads TGTGCCAGCAGCAGACTAGCGGGAGGCCCCACCGGGGAGCTGTTTTTT. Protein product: CASSRLAGGPTGELFF.

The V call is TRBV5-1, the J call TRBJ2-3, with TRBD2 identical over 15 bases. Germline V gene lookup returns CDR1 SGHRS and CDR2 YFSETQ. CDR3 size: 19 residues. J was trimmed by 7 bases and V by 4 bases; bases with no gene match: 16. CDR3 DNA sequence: TGCGCCAGCAGCCTGTACGGGACTAGCGGGAGGACCCACCGGAATACGCAGTATTTT. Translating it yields CASSLYGTSGRTHRNTQYF.

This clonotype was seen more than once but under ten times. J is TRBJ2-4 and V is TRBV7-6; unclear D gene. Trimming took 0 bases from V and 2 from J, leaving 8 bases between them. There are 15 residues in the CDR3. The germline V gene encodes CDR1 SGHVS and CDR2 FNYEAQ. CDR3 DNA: TGTGCCAGCAGCTTAGCCTATGGGACCAAAAACATTCAGTACTTC. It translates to CASSLAYGTKNIQYF.

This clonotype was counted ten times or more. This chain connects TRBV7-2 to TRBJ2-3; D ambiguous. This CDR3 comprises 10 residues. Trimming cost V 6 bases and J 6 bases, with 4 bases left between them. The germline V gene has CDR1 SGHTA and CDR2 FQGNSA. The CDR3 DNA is TGTGCCAGCAGAGGGGATACGCAGTATTTT. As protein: CASRGDTQYF.

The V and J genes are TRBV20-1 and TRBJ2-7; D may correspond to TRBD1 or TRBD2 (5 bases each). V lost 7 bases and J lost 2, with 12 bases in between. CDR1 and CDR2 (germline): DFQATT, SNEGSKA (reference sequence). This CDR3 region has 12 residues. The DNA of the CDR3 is TGCAGTGGCACCGGGACGGCCTACGAGCAGTACTTC. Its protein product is CSGTGTAYEQYF.

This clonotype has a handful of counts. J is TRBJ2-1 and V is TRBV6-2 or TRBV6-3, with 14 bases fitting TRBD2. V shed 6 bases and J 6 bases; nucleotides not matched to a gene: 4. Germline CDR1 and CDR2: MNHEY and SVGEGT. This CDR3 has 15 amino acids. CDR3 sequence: CASRRGTSGSNEQFF. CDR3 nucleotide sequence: TGTGCCAGCAGGCGAGGGACTAGCGGGAGCAATGAGCAGTTCTTC.

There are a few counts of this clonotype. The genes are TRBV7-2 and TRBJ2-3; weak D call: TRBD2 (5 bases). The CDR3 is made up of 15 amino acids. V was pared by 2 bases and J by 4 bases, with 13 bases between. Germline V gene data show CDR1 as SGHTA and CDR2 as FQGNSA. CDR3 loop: CASSLKGAVSDTQYF. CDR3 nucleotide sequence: TGTGCCAGCAGCTTAAAAGGAGCGGTATCAGATACGCAGTATTTT.

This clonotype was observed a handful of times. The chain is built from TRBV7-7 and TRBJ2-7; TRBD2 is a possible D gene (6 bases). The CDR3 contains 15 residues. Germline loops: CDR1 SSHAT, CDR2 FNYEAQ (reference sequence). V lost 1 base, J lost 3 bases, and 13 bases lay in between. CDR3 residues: CASSLEVGGIYEQYF. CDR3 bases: TGTGCCAGCAGCTTAGAGGTGGGGGGAATCTACGAGCAGTACTTC.

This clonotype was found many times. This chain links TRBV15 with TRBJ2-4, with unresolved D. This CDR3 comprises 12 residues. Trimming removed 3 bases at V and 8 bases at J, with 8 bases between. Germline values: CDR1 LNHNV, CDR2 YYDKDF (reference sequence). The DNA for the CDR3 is TGTGCCACCAGCAGGCGACTGGACATTCAGTACTTC. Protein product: CATSRRLDIQYF.

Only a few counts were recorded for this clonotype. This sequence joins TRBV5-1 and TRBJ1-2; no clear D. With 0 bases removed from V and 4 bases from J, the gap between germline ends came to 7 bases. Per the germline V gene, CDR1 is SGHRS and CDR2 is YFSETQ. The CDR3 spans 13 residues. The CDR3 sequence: CASSLDPSYGYTF. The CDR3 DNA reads TGCGCCAGCAGCTTGGATCCTAGCTATGGCTACACCTTC.

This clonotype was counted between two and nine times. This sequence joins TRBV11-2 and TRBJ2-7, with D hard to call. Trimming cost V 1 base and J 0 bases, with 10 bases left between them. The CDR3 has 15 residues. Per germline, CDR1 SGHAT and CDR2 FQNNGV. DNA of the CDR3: TGTGCCAGCAGCTTAGGTGGCACCATCTCCTACGAGCAGTACTTC. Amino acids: CASSLGGTISYEQYF.

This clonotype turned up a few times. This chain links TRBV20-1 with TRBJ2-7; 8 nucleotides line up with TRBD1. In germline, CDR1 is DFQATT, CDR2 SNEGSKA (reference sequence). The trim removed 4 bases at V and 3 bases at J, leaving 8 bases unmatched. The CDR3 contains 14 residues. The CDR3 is CSATLRDRNYEQYF. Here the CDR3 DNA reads TGCAGTGCTACCCTCCGGGACAGGAACTACGAGCAGTACTTC.

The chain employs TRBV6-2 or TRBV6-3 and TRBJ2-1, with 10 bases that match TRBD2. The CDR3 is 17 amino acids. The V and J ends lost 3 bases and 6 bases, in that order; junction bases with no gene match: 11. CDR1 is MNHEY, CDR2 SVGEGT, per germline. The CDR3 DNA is TGTGCCAGCAGTTATGGGAGCTTCAGCGGGAGGGGCAATGAGCAGTTCTTC. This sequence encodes CASSYGSFSGRGNEQFF.

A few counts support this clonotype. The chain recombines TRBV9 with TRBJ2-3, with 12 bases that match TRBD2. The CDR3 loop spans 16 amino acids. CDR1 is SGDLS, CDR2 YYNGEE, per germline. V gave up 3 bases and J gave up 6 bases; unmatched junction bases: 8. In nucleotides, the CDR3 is TGTGCCAGCAGCGCGACTAGCGGGAGTGGGAGGGATACGCAGTATTTT. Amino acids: CASSATSGSGRDTQYF.

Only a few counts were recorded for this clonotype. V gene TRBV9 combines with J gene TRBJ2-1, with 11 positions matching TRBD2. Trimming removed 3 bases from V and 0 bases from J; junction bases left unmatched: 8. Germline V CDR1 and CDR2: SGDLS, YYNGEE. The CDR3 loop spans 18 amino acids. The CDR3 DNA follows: TGTGCCAGCAGCGCGACAGTCGGGACTAGCGGCTCCTACAATGAGCAGTTCTTC. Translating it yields CASSATVGTSGSYNEQFF.

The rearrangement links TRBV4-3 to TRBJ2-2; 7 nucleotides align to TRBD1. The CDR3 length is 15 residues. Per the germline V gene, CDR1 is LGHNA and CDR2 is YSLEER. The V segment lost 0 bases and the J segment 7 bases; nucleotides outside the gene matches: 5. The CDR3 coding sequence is TGCGCCAGCAGCCAAGAGCCACAGGGGAGCGGGGAGCTGTTTTTT. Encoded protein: CASSQEPQGSGELFF.

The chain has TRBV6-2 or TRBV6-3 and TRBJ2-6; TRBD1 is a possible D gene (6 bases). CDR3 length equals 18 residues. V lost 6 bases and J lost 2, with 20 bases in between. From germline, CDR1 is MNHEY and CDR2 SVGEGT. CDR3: CASSGAGRGFAGANVLTF. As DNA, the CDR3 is TGTGCCAGCAGCGGGGCGGGCAGGGGATTTGCTGGGGCCAACGTCCTGACTTTC.

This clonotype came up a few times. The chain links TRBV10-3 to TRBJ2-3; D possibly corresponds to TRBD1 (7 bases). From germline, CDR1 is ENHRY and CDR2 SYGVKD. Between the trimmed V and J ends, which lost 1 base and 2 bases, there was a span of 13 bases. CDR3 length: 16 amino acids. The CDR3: CAISEFAGQLTDTQYF. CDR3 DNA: TGTGCCATCAGTGAGTTTGCGGGACAGCTCACAGATACGCAGTATTTT.

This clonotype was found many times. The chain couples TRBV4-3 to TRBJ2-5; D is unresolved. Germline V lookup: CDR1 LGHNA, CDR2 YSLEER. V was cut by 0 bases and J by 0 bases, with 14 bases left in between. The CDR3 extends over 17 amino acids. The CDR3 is CASSQDGISAYQETQYF. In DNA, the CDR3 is TGCGCCAGCAGCCAAGACGGTATTAGTGCCTACCAAGAGACCCAGTACTTC.

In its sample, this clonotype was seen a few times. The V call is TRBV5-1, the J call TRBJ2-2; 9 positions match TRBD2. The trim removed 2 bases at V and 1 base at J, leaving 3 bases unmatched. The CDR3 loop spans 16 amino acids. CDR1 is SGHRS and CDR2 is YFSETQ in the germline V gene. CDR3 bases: TGCGCCAGCAGCTTCCTTAGCGGGAGGAACACCGGGGAGCTGTTTTTT. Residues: CASSFLSGRNTGELFF.

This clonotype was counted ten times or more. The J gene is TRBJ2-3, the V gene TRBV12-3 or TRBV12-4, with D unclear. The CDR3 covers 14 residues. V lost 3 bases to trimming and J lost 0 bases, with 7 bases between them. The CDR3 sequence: CASSFGASTDTQYF. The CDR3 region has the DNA TGTGCCAGCAGTTTTGGCGCTAGCACAGATACGCAGTATTTT.

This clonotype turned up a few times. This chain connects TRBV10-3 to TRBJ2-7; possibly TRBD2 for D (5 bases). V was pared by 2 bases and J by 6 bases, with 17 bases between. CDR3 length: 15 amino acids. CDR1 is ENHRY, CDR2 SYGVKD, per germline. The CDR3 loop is CAISEPITRGLEQYF. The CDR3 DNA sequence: TGTGCCATCAGTGAGCCCATCACCCGAGGGCTCGAGCAGTACTTC.

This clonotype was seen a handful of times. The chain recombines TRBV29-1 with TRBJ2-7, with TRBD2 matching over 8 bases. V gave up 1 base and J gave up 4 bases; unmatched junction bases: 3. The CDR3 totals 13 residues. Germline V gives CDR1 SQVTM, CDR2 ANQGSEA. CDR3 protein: CSVEAGGGYEQYF. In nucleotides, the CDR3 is TGCAGCGTTGAAGCCGGGGGGGGTTACGAGCAGTACTTC.

In nucleotides, the CDR3 is TGCGCCAGCAGCCAAGAGGTGCGGGGCACCTACAATGAGCAGTTCTTC. Translated, it gives CASSQEVRGTYNEQFF. J is TRBJ2-1 and V is TRBV4-3, with D tentatively TRBD2 (6 bases). The V gene lost 0 bases and the J gene lost 2 bases, with 11 bases spanning the gap. In germline, CDR1 is LGHNA, CDR2 YSLEER. The CDR3 spans 16 residues.

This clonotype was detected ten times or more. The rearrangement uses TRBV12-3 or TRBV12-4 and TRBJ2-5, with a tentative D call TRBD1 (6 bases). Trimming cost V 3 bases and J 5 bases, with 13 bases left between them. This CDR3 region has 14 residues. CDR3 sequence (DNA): TGTGCCAGCAGTTTGGGGGCTGAGGTGGAGACCCAGTACTTC. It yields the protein CASSLGAEVETQYF.

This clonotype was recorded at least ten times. Here the CDR3 DNA reads TGTGCCAGCAGCTTATGGGTCCAGGGGAGTTTCGAGCAGTACTTC. Translated, it gives CASSLWVQGSFEQYF. The chain carries TRBV11-2 and TRBJ2-7; maybe TRBD1 (6 bases). The CDR3 sequence is 15 residues long. Germline V CDR1 and CDR2: SGHAT, FQNNGV. The V and J ends lost 2 bases and 6 bases respectively, with 17 bases between them. Supplemented by reference TRBV11-2 and TRBJ2-7, the full variable domain reads EAGVAQSPRYKIIEKRQSVAFWCNPISGHATLYWYQQILGQGPKLLIQFQNNGVVDDSQLPKDRFSAERLKGVDSTLKIQPAKLEDSAVYLCASSLWVQGSFEQYFGPGTRLTVT.